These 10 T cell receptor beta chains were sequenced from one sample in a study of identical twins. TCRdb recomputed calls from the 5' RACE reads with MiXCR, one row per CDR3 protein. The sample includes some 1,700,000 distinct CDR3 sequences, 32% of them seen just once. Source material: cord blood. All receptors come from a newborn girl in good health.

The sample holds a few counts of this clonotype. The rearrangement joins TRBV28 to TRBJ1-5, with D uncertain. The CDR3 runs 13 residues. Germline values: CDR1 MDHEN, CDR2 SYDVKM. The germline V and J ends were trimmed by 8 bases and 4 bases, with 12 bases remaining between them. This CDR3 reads CASYALGNQPQHF. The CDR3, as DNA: TGTGCCAGCTATGCCCTTGGTAATCAGCCCCAGCATTTT. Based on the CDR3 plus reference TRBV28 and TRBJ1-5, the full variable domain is DVKVTQSSRYLVKRTGEKVFLECVQDMDHENMFWYRQDPGLGLRLIYFSYDVKMKEKGDIPEGYSVSREKKERFSLILESASTNQTSMYLCASYALGNQPQHFGDGTRLSIL.

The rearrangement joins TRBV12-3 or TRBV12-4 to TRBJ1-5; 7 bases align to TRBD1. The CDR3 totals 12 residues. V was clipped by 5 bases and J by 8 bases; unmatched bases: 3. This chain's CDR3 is CASSDREEPQHF. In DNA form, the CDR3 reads TGTGCCAGCAGTGACAGGGAAGAGCCCCAGCATTTT.

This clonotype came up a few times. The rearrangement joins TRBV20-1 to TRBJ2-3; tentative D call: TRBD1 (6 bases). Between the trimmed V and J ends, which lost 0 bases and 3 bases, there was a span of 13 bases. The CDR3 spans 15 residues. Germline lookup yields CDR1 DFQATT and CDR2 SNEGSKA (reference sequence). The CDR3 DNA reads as TGCAGTGCTAGAGATTTGGGGGCTAGAACAGATACGCAGTATTTT. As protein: CSARDLGARTDTQYF.

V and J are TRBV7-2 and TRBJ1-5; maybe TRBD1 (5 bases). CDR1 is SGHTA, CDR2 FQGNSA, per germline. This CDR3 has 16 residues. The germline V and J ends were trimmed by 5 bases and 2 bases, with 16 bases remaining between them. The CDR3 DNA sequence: TGTGCCAGCAGCCCTCAGGGAGGCCCTGGCAATCAGCCCCAGCATTTT. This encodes CASSPQGGPGNQPQHF. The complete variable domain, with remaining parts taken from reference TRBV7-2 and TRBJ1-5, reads GAGVSQSPSNKVTEKGKDVELRCDPISGHTALYWYRQSLGQGLEFLIYFQGNSAPDKSGLPSDRFSAERTGGSVSTLTIQRTQQEDSAVYLCASSPQGGPGNQPQHFGDGTRLSIL.

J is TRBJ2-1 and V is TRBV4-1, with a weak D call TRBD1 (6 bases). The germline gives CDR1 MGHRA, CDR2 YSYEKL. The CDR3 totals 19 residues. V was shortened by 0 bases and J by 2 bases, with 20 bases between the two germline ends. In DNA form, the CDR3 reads TGCGCCAGCAGCCAAGATTGGGGGCGGGCGCGATACCCCTACAATGAGCAGTTCTTC. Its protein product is CASSQDWGRARYPYNEQFF.

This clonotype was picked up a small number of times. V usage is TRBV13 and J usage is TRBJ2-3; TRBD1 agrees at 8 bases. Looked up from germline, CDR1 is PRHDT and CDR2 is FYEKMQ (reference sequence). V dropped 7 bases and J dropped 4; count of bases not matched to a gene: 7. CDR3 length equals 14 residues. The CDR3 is CASTYGQGSDTQYF. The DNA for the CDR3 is TGTGCCAGCACCTACGGACAGGGTTCAGATACGCAGTATTTT.

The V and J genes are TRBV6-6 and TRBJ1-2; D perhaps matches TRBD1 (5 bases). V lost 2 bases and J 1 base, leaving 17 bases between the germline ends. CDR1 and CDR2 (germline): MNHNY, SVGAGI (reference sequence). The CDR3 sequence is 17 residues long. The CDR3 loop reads CASSYDGEDNFNYGYTF. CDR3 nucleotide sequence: TGTGCCAGCAGTTACGACGGGGAGGACAACTTTAACTATGGCTACACCTTC.

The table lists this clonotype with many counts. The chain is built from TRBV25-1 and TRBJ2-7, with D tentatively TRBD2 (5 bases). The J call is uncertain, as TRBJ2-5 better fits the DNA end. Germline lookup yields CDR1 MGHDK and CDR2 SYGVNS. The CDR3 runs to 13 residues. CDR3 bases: TGTGCCAGCAGTCAGCTAGGAGGAGAGACCCAGTACTTC. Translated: CASSQLGGETQYF.

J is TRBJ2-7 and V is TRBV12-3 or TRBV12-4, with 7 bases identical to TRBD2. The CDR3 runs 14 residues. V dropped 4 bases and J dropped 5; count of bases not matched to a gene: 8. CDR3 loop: CASSSGGSNHEQYF. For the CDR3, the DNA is TGTGCCAGCAGTTCAGGCGGGAGTAACCACGAGCAGTACTTC.

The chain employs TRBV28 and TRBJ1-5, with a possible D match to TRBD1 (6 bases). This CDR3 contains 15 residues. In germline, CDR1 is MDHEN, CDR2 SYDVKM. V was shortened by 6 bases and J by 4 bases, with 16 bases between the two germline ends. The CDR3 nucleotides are TGTGCCAGCAGCTTTAACCGCAGGGGTAATCAGCCCCAGCATTTT. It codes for CASSFNRRGNQPQHF. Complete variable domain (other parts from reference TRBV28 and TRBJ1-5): DVKVTQSSRYLVKRTGEKVFLECVQDMDHENMFWYRQDPGLGLRLIYFSYDVKMKEKGDIPEGYSVSREKKERFSLILESASTNQTSMYLCASSFNRRGNQPQHFGDGTRLSIL.